One and the same sample provided the 19 T cell receptor beta chains below, sequenced in a study of cytomegalovirus exposure and HLA in healthy donors. PCR employed 60 Vbeta and 13 Jbeta primers. TCRdb keeps only in-frame clones here, not all; method: immunoSEQ multiplex PCR. The data show 95,000 to 150,000 clones, approximately 72% seen once. Material for sequencing was PBMCs. The origin of the receptors is a woman in her 50s in good health and CMV-seropositive.

The chain employs TRBV11-3 and TRBJ1-6; TRBD1 matches at 10 bases. The CDR3 loop spans 15 amino acids. Germline CDR1 and CDR2: SGHNT and YENEEA. Trimming at V came to 7 bases and at J to 6 bases, leaving 6 bases not matched to a gene. The CDR3 spells CASTWGDRGNSPLHF. The CDR3 DNA follows: TGTGCCAGCACGTGGGGGGACAGGGGTAATTCACCCCTCCACTTT. The whole variable domain, remainder taken from reference TRBV11-3 and TRBJ1-6, is EAGVVQSPRYKIIEKKQPVAFWCNPISGHNTLYWYLQNLGQGPELLIRYENEEAVDDSQLPKDRFSAERLKGVDSTLKIQPAELGDSAVYLCASTWGDRGNSPLHFGNGTRLTVT.

The rearrangement links TRBV30 to TRBJ1-1, with TRBD1 matching over 7 bases. Trimming removed 0 bases from V and 8 bases from J; junction bases left unmatched: 6. The V gene's germline CDR1 is GTSNPN and CDR2 SVGIG (reference sequence). The CDR3 length is 13 residues. The CDR3 reads CAWSVLGQNEAFF. In DNA, the CDR3 is TGTGCCTGGAGTGTACTGGGACAGAACGAAGCTTTCTTT.

The chain is built from TRBV6-4 and TRBJ2-3, with 7 bases fitting TRBD2. Germline V lookup: CDR1 MRHNA, CDR2 SNTAGT. After removal of 2 bases from V and 0 bases from J, the junction contained 11 bases not matched to a gene. The CDR3 is 18 amino acids. The CDR3, as DNA: TGTGCCAGCAGTGACCCCAAACGGGAGCGGGGTAGCACAGATACGCAGTATTTT. The encoded protein is CASSDPKRERGSTDTQYF.

The J gene is TRBJ2-3, the V gene TRBV4-2; D is perhaps TRBD1 (5 bases). Per the germline V gene, CDR1 is LGHNA and CDR2 is YNFKEQ. CDR3 size: 15 residues. The V end lost 9 bases, the J end lost 0 bases, and 16 bases lay between the germline ends. Here the CDR3 reads CASTDRPVSTDTQYF. The CDR3 bases are TGTGCCAGTACCGACAGACCGGTTAGCACAGATACGCAGTATTTT.

Points on this clone: The junction does not match germline at one end; this may be a read error. The rearrangement links TRBV7-7 to TRBJ2-2, with no clear D. The CDR3 runs to 15 residues. CDR1 is SSHAT and CDR2 is FNYEAQ in the germline V gene (reference sequence). The CDR3 loop is CASSPSTANTGELFF. The DNA for the CDR3 is TGTGCTAGCAGCCCATCAACTGCGAACACCGGGGAGCTGTTTTTT.

The V call is TRBV6-6, the J call TRBJ2-1; 7 bases match TRBD2. The CDR3 runs 11 residues. The germline V gene has CDR1 MNHNY and CDR2 SVGAGI (reference sequence). The V and J ends lost 11 bases and 9 bases, in that order; junction bases with no gene match: 7. CDR3: CASRELGEQFF. The CDR3 nucleotides read TGTGCCTCGCGGGAGTTGGGTGAGCAGTTCTTC.

This chain connects TRBV29-1 to TRBJ2-3; TRBD1 agrees at 8 bases. The germline V gene has CDR1 SQVTM and CDR2 ANQGSEA. This CDR3 region has 14 residues. The junction had 3 bases not matched to a gene; V was cut back by 1 base and J by 3 bases. The CDR3 sequence: CSVEAGQGTDTQYF. The CDR3 DNA is TGCAGCGTTGAAGCCGGACAGGGTACAGATACGCAGTATTTT.

V is TRBV5-1 and J is TRBJ2-7, with 10 bases lining up with TRBD2. The CDR3 sequence is 15 residues long. The V gene end was trimmed by 1 base and the J gene end by 7 bases; junction bases not matched to a gene: 8. Germline V CDR1 and CDR2: SGHRS, YFSETQ. CDR3 region: CASSLSSGGPREQYF. For the CDR3, the DNA is TGCGCCAGCAGCTTGTCTAGCGGGGGACCGCGGGAGCAGTACTTC.

V gene TRBV30 combines with J gene TRBJ2-6; no firm D call. Germline values: CDR1 GTSNPN, CDR2 SVGIG (reference sequence). CDR3 length: 14 residues. Trimming cost V 3 bases and J 0 bases, with 6 bases left between them. The CDR3: CAWSSSSGANVLTF. In nucleotides, the CDR3 is TGTGCCTGGAGCTCGAGCTCTGGGGCCAACGTCCTGACTTTC.

J is TRBJ2-7 and V is TRBV5-1; 7 nucleotides align to TRBD1. Trimming at V came to 5 bases and at J to 1 base, leaving 6 bases not matched to a gene. The CDR3 is 14 residues long. Per germline, CDR1 SGHRS and CDR2 YFSETQ. The CDR3 is CASSLTGFSYEQYF. DNA for the CDR3: TGCGCCAGCAGTCTGACAGGGTTTTCCTACGAGCAGTACTTC.

CDR3: CASTPTSSYEQYF. CDR3 DNA: TGCGCCAGCACCCCCACGAGCTCCTACGAGCAGTACTTC. The chain recombines TRBV5-1 with TRBJ2-7; no clear D. This CDR3 has 13 amino acids. CDR1 is SGHRS and CDR2 is YFSETQ in the germline V gene. V was shortened by 6 bases and J by 0 bases, with 10 bases between the two germline ends.

This chain joins TRBV30 and TRBJ2-4; D may be TRBD2 (7 bases). Looked up from germline, CDR1 is GTSNPN and CDR2 is SVGIG (reference sequence). The CDR3 is 14 residues long. V was trimmed by 0 bases and J by 7 bases, leaving 13 bases between them. CDR3 protein: CAWSVGSGGNIQYF. CDR3 DNA: TGTGCCTGGAGTGTGGGATCGGGGGGCAACATTCAGTACTTC. Full variable domain (remainder filled in from reference TRBV30 and TRBJ2-4): SQTIHQWPATLVQPVGSPLSLECTVEGTSNPNLYWYRQAAGRGLQLLFYSVGIGQISSEVPQNLSASRPQDRQFILSSKKLLLSDSGFYLCAWSVGSGGNIQYFGAGTRLSVL.

This clone is a singleton in its sample. The chain uses TRBV5-1 and TRBJ1-3; D might be TRBD1 (6 bases). Trimming left V 5 bases short and J 4 bases short, with 19 bases between. Germline V gene lookup returns CDR1 SGHRS and CDR2 YFSETQ. The CDR3 is made up of 16 amino acids. The CDR3: CASSFTPEGVGNTIYF. CDR3 bases: TGCGCCAGCAGTTTCACCCCCGAGGGGGTAGGAAACACCATATATTTT.

The gene calls are TRBV7-6 and TRBJ2-2; D is undetermined. Trimming pared 3 bases from V and 0 bases from J, leaving 5 bases between. This CDR3 is built from 14 residues. Per the germline V gene, CDR1 is SGHVS and CDR2 is FNYEAQ. CDR3 region: CASSLTSNTGELFF. The CDR3 DNA reads TGTGCCAGCAGCTTGACTTCGAACACCGGGGAGCTGTTTTTT.

This clone was seen a single time. This chain uses TRBV19 with TRBJ2-7, with 7 bases identical to TRBD1. Germline lookup yields CDR1 LNHDA and CDR2 SQIVND (reference sequence). J lost 4 bases, V lost 5 bases, and 11 bases had no gene match. The CDR3 has 15 amino acids. CDR3 in DNA: TGTGCCAGTAGTTCCTCGACAGGGACCGGGTACGAGCAGTACTTC. Its protein product is CASSSSTGTGYEQYF.

Concerning this clone itself: Additional DNA sequences in this sample encode the identical CDR3. The genes are TRBV5-1 and TRBJ2-5, with 7 bases fitting TRBD1. Trimming removed 0 bases from V and 5 bases from J; junction bases left unmatched: 1. The CDR3 totals 13 residues. Per germline, CDR1 SGHRS and CDR2 YFSETQ. CDR3 loop: CASSLGGGETQYF. The CDR3 DNA sequence: TGCGCCAGCAGCTTGGGAGGGGGCGAGACCCAGTACTTC.

The chain carries TRBV7-2 and TRBJ1-2; D ambiguous. Germline values: CDR1 SGHTA, CDR2 FQGNSA. CDR3 length: 16 amino acids. Trimming took 5 bases from V and 0 from J, leaving 16 bases between them. The DNA of the CDR3 is TGTGCCAGCAGCGGTCCAGGACTATCCACTAACTATGGCTACACCTTC. Translated: CASSGPGLSTNYGYTF.

The rearrangement joins TRBV5-1 to TRBJ2-5; TRBD1 is a possible D gene (6 bases). Per the germline V gene, CDR1 is SGHRS and CDR2 is YFSETQ. The CDR3 runs to 15 residues. V was shortened by 1 base and J by 1 base, with 11 bases between the two germline ends. CDR3 in DNA: TGCGCCAGCAGCTTGAGCCTGGACAGCCAAGAGACCCAGTACTTC. Its translation is CASSLSLDSQETQYF.

The chain combines TRBV4-1 with TRBJ2-3; possibly TRBD2 for D (6 bases). With 4 bases removed from V and 3 bases from J, the gap between germline ends came to 8 bases. Per the germline V gene, CDR1 is MGHRA and CDR2 is YSYEKL. The CDR3 runs to 13 residues. CDR3 in amino acids: CASSPGGTDTQYF. The CDR3 nucleotides read TGCGCCAGCAGCCCCGGGGGAACAGATACGCAGTATTTT.